The TCR beta chain under discussion was sequenced for a study of blood T cell repertoires in COVID-19. Data came from immunoSEQ multiplex PCR; TCRdb stores just in-frame clones and leaves some out. The table shows around 190,000 clones, with about 88% occurring only once. Unmatched junction bases numbered 6, after V lost 6 bases and J lost 4 bases. Germline CDR1 is SNHLY and CDR2 is FYNNEI. CDR3 length: 14 amino acids. The sample taken for sequencing was peripheral blood. This TCR derives from a man aged 45-60 years with COVID-19, enrolled during active disease. The J gene is TRBJ2-1, the V gene TRBV2; the match to TRBD2 covers 7 bases. The CDR3: CASSAGLIYNEQFF. The CDR3 DNA reads as TGTGCCAGCAGCGCGGGACTAATATACAATGAGCAGTTCTTC.